This T cell receptor (beta chain) was sequenced during a study of regulatory T cells in long-lasting Graves disease. CDR3 length equals 12 residues. The V end lost 3 bases, the J end lost 8 bases, and 11 bases lay between the germline ends. The germline CDR1 and CDR2 sequences are DFQATT and SNEGSKA (reference sequence). The TCR beta library used iRepertoire HTBI primers with Arm-PCR amplification of CDR3. TCRdb redid the calling of the multiplex PCR reads with MiXCR, one entry per CDR3 protein. Of some 450,000 distinct CDR3 sequences listed, around 15% are singletons. As for time point: newly diagnosed GD, antithyroid drugs for less than 3 months. PBMC RNA served as the TCR library source. These sequences were also reported in another study, on T cells in Graves' hyperthyroidism and ophthalmopathy.

The chain combines TRBV20-1 with TRBJ2-1; the D gene is possibly TRBD1 (5 bases). The TCR originated in a woman aged 25 to 39 with Graves disease. The sample was peripheral blood mononuclear cells (PBMCs), taken at new diagnosis, from a patient treated with antithyroid drugs. For the CDR3, the DNA is TGCAGTGCTAGGGCCAGGGTGGATGAGCAGTTCTTC. Its translation is CSARARVDEQFF.